This TCR beta chain originates from a study of shared clonotypes between healthy human individuals (dated by TCRdb to the early 2020s). Study-level background: A few men and a couple of women, aged 18 to 49 years, made up the cohort. The study deeply sequenced blood TCR repertoires of five healthy adults to estimate repertoire size and the extent of clonotype sharing between individuals. For each donor, CD4 naive and CD4 memory were each given three plates, CD8 naive was given two plates, and CD8 memory was given one plate. Between about 0.85 and 9.5 billion PBMCs per donor were obtained by leukapheresis. Different laboratories and diverse techniques were used to prepare libraries and sequence TCR repertoires, to increase sequencing depth and limit assay-specific biases.

In the germline V gene (reference sequence), CDR1 corresponds to MNHNY and CDR2 to SVGAGI. Measured from the cysteine to the phenylalanine, the CDR3 is 13 residues long. CDR3 DNA is the only sequence kept; it has 39 bases, read in frame from the first base. V drops 5 bases and J drops 3 bases, leaving 9 bases in between. With regard to this clone: Its target antigen remains unknown. One base away there is no much larger clone; base qualities are not given.

General findings and caveats noted by the study authors: Sampling was restricted to blood, and TCR repertoires in tissues likely differ from the TCR repertoires found in blood. Compared with non-shared clonotypes, the clonotypes found in all four sorted-subset donors had higher generation probabilities. Pairwise subsampling indicated that sequencing depth was expected to affect the degree of clonotype sharing among donors. The genetic and exposure-history diversity represented was limited by the small number of donors. Even with the large sequencing depth, rarefaction of the sorted-subset datasets indicated that sequencing was incomplete. Sharing across a few donors was observed for roughly 5.4% of naive CD4, over 3% of naive CD8, 2% to 2.5% of memory CD4, and about 0.4% of memory CD8 clonotypes. Estimated clonotype richness was generally larger for naive than for memory subsets.

Donors were healthy HIV-negative adults with no recently reported acute infections or vaccinations. All donors were Caucasian adults living in Nashville, Tennessee, USA. CD4+ T cells were enriched by magnetic negative selection, after which naive cells were positively selected on CD45RA and the negative fraction was taken as the memory subset. Blood was collected by leukapheresis, and PBMCs were isolated by Ficoll-Histopaque density gradient centrifugation and then cryopreserved in liquid nitrogen vapor phase. Purity and quantity of every magnetically sorted T cell population were checked by analytical flow cytometry. Each sorted fraction had its genomic DNA isolated and then quantified by UV absorbance on a Nanodrop 2000c. Using the deep immunoSEQ assay, multiplex PCR amplified TCR CDR3 regions from genomic DNA. Genomic DNA extracted from each cell subset was distributed evenly over all wells of several immunoSEQ 96-well plates, and each plate served as one replicate. For sorted subsets, 150 to 200 ng genomic DNA, equal to 25,000 to 35,000 T cell genomes, was loaded into each replicate PCR. Purified libraries were quantified with a Qubit 3.0 fluorometer, sized on a Bioanalyzer 2100, and re-quantified with the KAPA Library Quantification kit. Every immunoSEQ 96-well plate was sequenced on a dedicated single-read 150-cycle Illumina NextSeq 550 flow cell. The authors' pipeline ran thus. Because the immunoSEQ output included only junctional sequences and no quality scores, the filtering could not be the same as the filtering used for full-length reads. To assign V/J genes and CDR3, sequences were annotated against IMGT germline references using PyIR, a Python wrapper for IgBLAST v1.9. Reads with weak V/J assignments (E-value above 1e-6), missing CDR3, stop codons, out-of-frame junctions, or ambiguous translated residues were removed. V3J clonotypes were defined by identical inferred V gene, J gene, and CDR3 amino acid sequence. Percentage overlap between repertoires was calculated by dividing the number of shared unique clonotypes by the size of the smaller repertoire. Three approaches were used to assess repertoire richness: RTK rarefaction, the Chao1 estimator, and Recon v2.1 estimates of unobserved clonotypes. Generation probabilities for all TCRbeta clonotypes obtained by the gDNA method from a few donors were computed using OLGA. In its TCRdb copy, this immuneACCESS table keeps in-frame sequences only and misses some clones. Where compared with another copy, unresolved V genes explain less than half of these, and the others have no known cause. V and J calls plus clone size are reproduced from that table; the DNA served to infer D and trimming. A total of roughly 2.5 million clones appear in this sample, around nine tenths of them only once. The top ten hold 0.14% of the sample.

Recombination joined TRBV6-6 with TRBJ2-3, with no confidently assigned D gene. This TCR was recovered from a man aged 18 to 29 in good health. The sample consisted of naive CD4+ T cells sorted from blood. In the paper's terms, the cell subset or site label means: CD45RA+ positively selected. The CDR3 has the sequence CASSRQRTDTQYF. The bases read TGTGCCAGCAGTCGTCAGAGGACAGATACGCAGTATTTT.